The 9 T cell receptor beta chains below all came from one sample that was sequenced in a study of CD4+ T cells in melanoma. The table came from immunoSEQ multiplex PCR; TCRdb's copy has only in-frame clones and leaves some out. The sample contains roughly 52,000 clones, nearly 70% of which appear only once. The source material was tumor tissue. These receptors came from a human donor with melanoma.

The V call is TRBV23-1, the J call TRBJ1-1; 7 bases are shared with TRBD1. TRBV23-1 is an open reading frame whose function is uncertain. This CDR3 region has 14 residues. After removal of 4 bases from V and 6 bases from J, the junction contained 8 bases not matched to a gene. In DNA form, the CDR3 reads TGCGCCAGCAGTCTACGGACAGGCGCCCCTGAAGCTTTCTTT. It is translated as CASSLRTGAPEAFF.

Note on this clone: Other nucleotide sequences in the sample specify the same CDR3. V gene TRBV2 combines with J gene TRBJ1-1; D ambiguous. The CDR3 spans 13 residues. V lost 6 bases and J lost 0, with 8 bases in between. CDR1 SNHLY and CDR2 FYNNEI come from the germline V gene. The DNA of the CDR3 is TGTGCCAGCAGCGAGGAGGTGAACACTGAAGCTTTCTTT. Amino acid sequence: CASSEEVNTEAFF.

The chain has TRBV29-1 and TRBJ1-2, with 8 positions matching TRBD1. The V and J ends lost 8 bases and 7 bases, in that order; junction bases with no gene match: 12. The CDR3 has 13 amino acids. Germline V lookup: CDR1 SQVTM, CDR2 ANQGSEA. Written as DNA, the CDR3 is TGCAGCACCCACTCCCAGGGGGCCGCTGGCTACACCTTC. Translation gives CSTHSQGAAGYTF. Filled out from reference TRBV29-1 and TRBJ1-2, the complete variable domain reads SAVISQKPSRDICQRGTSLTIQCQVDSQVTMMFWYRQQPGQSLTLIATANQGSEATYESGFVIDKFPISRPNLTFSTLTVSNMSPEDSSIYLCSTHSQGAAGYTFGSGTRLTVV.

This chain links TRBV19 with TRBJ2-3; 7 nucleotides align to TRBD2. Per the germline V gene, CDR1 is LNHDA and CDR2 is SQIVND (reference sequence). V shed 10 bases, J shed 4 bases, and the junction held 8 bases outside the gene matches. This CDR3 contains 13 residues. This CDR3 is CATQRGLADTQYF. The CDR3 region has the DNA TGTGCCACCCAACGAGGACTAGCAGATACGCAGTATTTT.

The chain carries TRBV6-1 and TRBJ1-4; D is uncertain. There are 13 residues in the CDR3. Trimming stripped 8 bases from V and 5 bases from J, with 12 bases between. Germline V CDR1 and CDR2: MNHNS, SASEGT. The CDR3 DNA follows: TGTGCCAGCTCGCTAAACGTGAATGAAAAACTGTTTTTT. Protein product: CASSLNVNEKLFF.

V gene TRBV4-1 combines with J gene TRBJ2-3; TRBD2 agrees at 8 bases. Unmatched junction bases numbered 1, after V lost 2 bases and J lost 0 bases. The CDR3 runs 15 residues. CDR1 and CDR2 (germline): MGHRA, YSYEKL. The CDR3 nucleotides are TGCGCCAGCAGCCAAACTAGCGGAAGCACAGATACGCAGTATTTT. Translated, it gives CASSQTSGSTDTQYF.

CDR3: CASSPRGGVYGYTF. As DNA, the CDR3 is TGTGCCAGCAGCCCGCGGGGCGGCGTCTATGGCTACACCTTC. The chain recombines TRBV5-6 with TRBJ1-2; D may be TRBD1 (5 bases). The CDR3 has 14 amino acids. CDR1 is SGHDT, CDR2 YYEEEE, per germline. Trimming pared 4 bases from V and 4 bases from J, leaving 14 bases between.

In DNA, the CDR3 is TGTGCCAGCAGCCTCCTTAGCGGGGCCTACAATGAGCAGTTCTTC. As protein: CASSLLSGAYNEQFF. The chain has TRBV7-8 and TRBJ2-1; 8 bases fit TRBD2. The CDR3 loop spans 15 amino acids. CDR1 SGHVS and CDR2 FQNEAQ come from the germline V gene. The J segment lost 2 bases and the V segment lost 5 bases, leaving 5 bases of the junction unmatched. Looking up the rest from reference TRBV7-8 and TRBJ2-1 gives the full variable domain: GAGVSQSPRYKVAKRGQDVALRCDPISGHVSLFWYQQALGQGPEFLTYFQNEAQLDKSGLPSDRFFAERPEGSVSTLKIQRTQQEDSAVYLCASSLLSGAYNEQFFGPGTRLTVL.

The chain links TRBV28 to TRBJ1-5; 9 bases match TRBD1. The CDR3 is 14 amino acids. Trimming at V came to 7 bases and at J to 4 bases, leaving 5 bases not matched to a gene. The germline V gene encodes CDR1 MDHEN and CDR2 SYDVKM. CDR3 nucleotides: TGTGCCAGCATTAACGGACAGGGGAATCAGCCCCAGCATTTT. Translated: CASINGQGNQPQHF.